This T cell receptor beta chain was captured by sequencing in a study of neurological immune-mediated disorders. Findings and caveats of the study: Among expanded clones, no CDR3 amino acid sequences were shared across subjects, a pattern suggesting private repertoires in all groups.

The table lists this clonotype with many counts. As yet, its antigen is unknown. TCRdb reanalysed the 5' RACE reads using MiXCR and keeps one entry per CDR3 protein. This table has more than 50,000 distinct CDR3 sequences, more than 9.5% appearing once. Source material: PBMCs. The sequence came from a man in his 60s in good health.

CDR3 nucleotides: TGTGCCAGCAGTTCTGAGCGGGGCATTCAGTACTTC. Translated, it gives CASSSERGIQYF. This chain links TRBV6-5 with TRBJ2-4, with 7 bases that match TRBD2. This CDR3 is 12 amino acids long. From germline, CDR1 is MNHEY and CDR2 SVGAGI. After removal of 4 bases from V and 9 bases from J, the junction contained 3 bases not matched to a gene.